A single TCR beta chain is shown here with its context. What it binds is unknown. The germline gene is not matched at one end of the junction; a read error may be the cause. The data derive from a study of T-cell memory formation after mild COVID-19. Study-wide points: Chiefly within CM and EM were the contracting CD4+ clones; CD8+ ones were within EMRA. A subset of responding clones appeared in pre-infection memory, suggesting cross-reactive memory joined.

In germline, CDR1 is SGHRS, CDR2 YFSETQ. This CDR3 region has 16 residues. TCRdb re-called the 5' RACE reads with MiXCR, one entry per CDR3 protein. Of under 300,000 distinct CDR3 sequences listed, 8% to 9% are singletons. The chain combines TRBV5-1 with TRBJ1-1; D may be TRBD1 (6 bases). The clonotype comes from a young man who had mild COVID-19 (a few samples of this study predate the infection). Cell type and time point are not known. The sequenced material came from PBMCs or a T cell subset sorted from them (not recorded which). CDR3 loop: CASSEGDKIMNTEALF. CDR3 nucleotide sequence: TGCGCCAGCAGCGAGGGGGACAAGATTATGAACACTGAAGCTTTATTT.